The source of this T cell receptor (beta chain) is a study of PD-1 blockade in classical Hodgkin lymphoma. The CDR3 runs to 14 residues. CDR1 SGHDT and CDR2 YYEEEE come from the germline V gene. J lost 1 base, V lost 4 bases, and 4 bases had no gene match. Every one of the patients relapsed after autologous stem cell transplantation (brentuximab vedotin exposure was variable). TCRdb's table, derived via immunoSEQ multiplex PCR, lists solely in-frame clones and lacks some. This sample has roughly 140,000 clones; 78% occur once, and the top ten carry approximately 9.6%. The material sequenced was peripheral blood mononuclear cells (PBMCs), taken before the second cycle of nivolumab. The chain combines TRBV5-6 with TRBJ2-7; TRBD2 agrees at 8 bases. This receptor was taken from a human donor with classical Hodgkin lymphoma. In nucleotides, the CDR3 is TGTGCCAGCAGCAATAGCGGGGATTCCTACGAGCAGTACTTC. Protein sequence: CASSNSGDSYEQYF. Looking up the rest from reference TRBV5-6 and TRBJ2-7 gives the full variable domain: DAGVTQSPTHLIKTRGQQVTLRCSPKSGHDTVSWYQQALGQGPQFIFQYYEEEERQRGNFPDRFSGHQFPNYSSELNVNALLLGDSALYLCASSNSGDSYEQYFGPGTRLTVT.